Presented here are 12 T cell receptor beta chains from one specimen sequenced in a study of T cell responses to AZD1222 COVID-19 vaccine. The data were produced by immunoSEQ multiplex PCR, yet TCRdb's version contains in-frame clones alone and is incomplete. This sample has under 200,000 clones; about 90% occur once, and the top ten carry 1% to 1.5%. Specimen: peripheral blood, collected 28 days after the second AZD1222 dose. These receptors were taken from an adult who received the AZD1222 COVID-19 vaccine.

The chain couples TRBV27 to TRBJ2-7; D is possibly TRBD1 (6 bases). Trimming removed 6 bases from V and 6 bases from J, with 18 bases in between. Germline V lookup: CDR1 MNHEY, CDR2 SMNVEV (reference sequence). The length of the CDR3 is 14 residues. The CDR3 DNA is TGTGCCAGCAGCCATCGTTACCAGGGGCGCGAGCAGTACTTC. Encoded protein: CASSHRYQGREQYF.

This clone occurred once. V is TRBV7-9 and J is TRBJ1-1; 12 bases are shared with TRBD1. CDR1 is SEHNR, CDR2 FQNEAQ, per germline (reference sequence). This CDR3 spans 18 amino acids. V shed 2 bases and J 4 bases; nucleotides not matched to a gene: 11. The CDR3 protein is CASSLSGDRGRKSTEAFF. The CDR3 nucleotides read TGTGCCAGCAGCTTAAGTGGGGACAGGGGGCGCAAGAGCACTGAAGCTTTCTTT.

This chain joins TRBV11-2 and TRBJ1-2; D unclear. Germline lookup yields CDR1 SGHAT and CDR2 FQNNGV. V was cut by 4 bases and J by 6 bases, with 15 bases left in between. The CDR3 runs to 14 residues. The CDR3 spells CASSSDRVINGYTF. Written as DNA, the CDR3 is TGTGCCAGCAGCTCGGATAGGGTTATAAATGGCTACACCTTC.

This chain connects TRBV11-2 to TRBJ1-1; D might be TRBD1 (6 bases). The CDR3 spans 15 residues. Germline V gene data show CDR1 as SGHAT and CDR2 as FQNNGV. Trimming pared 0 bases from V and 0 bases from J, leaving 8 bases between. The CDR3 bases are TGTGCCAGCAGCTTAGATCAGGGGATGAACACTGAAGCTTTCTTT. Translating it yields CASSLDQGMNTEAFF.

The rearrangement links TRBV5-6 to TRBJ2-7, with 9 bases lining up with TRBD1. Trimming removed 4 bases from V and 2 bases from J; junction bases left unmatched: 4. The CDR3 length is 14 residues. Germline V gene data show CDR1 as SGHDT and CDR2 as YYEEEE. The CDR3 nucleotides are TGTGCCAGCAGCCCCGGGACAGGGACCTACGAGCAGTACTTC. Its translation: CASSPGTGTYEQYF.

This chain links TRBV2 with TRBJ2-2, with TRBD1 matching over 10 bases. The germline V gene has CDR1 SNHLY and CDR2 FYNNEI. J lost 4 bases, V lost 5 bases, and 4 bases had no gene match. The CDR3 extends over 15 amino acids. DNA for the CDR3: TGTGCCAGCAGTAACGACAGGGGGCCCACCGGGGAGCTGTTTTTT. It translates to CASSNDRGPTGELFF.

The chain joins TRBV27 to TRBJ2-5; tentative D call: TRBD1 (5 bases). CDR3 length: 13 amino acids. Trimming took off 5 bases at V and 5 bases at J, with 12 bases between the two ends. Germline values: CDR1 MNHEY, CDR2 SMNVEV (reference sequence). The CDR3 nucleotides are TGTGCCAGCAGTGACAGCTCCAGGGAGACCCAGTACTTC. As protein: CASSDSSRETQYF.

The chain uses TRBV30 and TRBJ1-5, with TRBD1 matching 10 bases. The ends lost 2 bases at V and 7 bases at J; junction bases unmatched: 8. Germline V gene lookup returns CDR1 GTSNPN and CDR2 SVGIG (reference sequence). This CDR3 is 15 amino acids long. The CDR3 here is CAWSKGQGFGQPQHF. The DNA of the CDR3 is TGTGCCTGGAGTAAGGGACAGGGGTTTGGACAGCCCCAGCATTTT.

This clone has just one count. The chain carries TRBV6-2 or TRBV6-3 and TRBJ1-5, with 7 nucleotides matching TRBD1. Germline values: CDR1 MNHEY, CDR2 SVGEGT. CDR3 length: 14 amino acids. The J segment lost 2 bases and the V segment lost 6 bases, leaving 4 bases of the junction unmatched. CDR3 amino acids: CASSLGQGNQPQHF. CDR3 DNA sequence: TGTGCCAGCAGCCTAGGACAGGGCAATCAGCCCCAGCATTTT.

This clone came up once. The genes are TRBV6-2 or TRBV6-3 and TRBJ1-1; TRBD1 is a possible D gene (5 bases). This CDR3 spans 16 amino acids. The germline V gene encodes CDR1 MNHEY and CDR2 SVGEGT. V dropped 6 bases and J dropped 1 base, with 18 bases sitting between them. In DNA, the CDR3 is TGTGCCAGCAGCGAGGGGTCGGGAAGGGGGAACACTGAAGCTTTCTTT. It translates to CASSEGSGRGNTEAFF.

The chain carries TRBV2 and TRBJ2-1; no firm D call. In germline, CDR1 is SNHLY, CDR2 FYNNEI. This CDR3 has 11 residues. V lost 7 bases and J lost 3, with 4 bases in between. This CDR3 reads CASTVYNEQFF. Written as DNA, the CDR3 is TGTGCCAGCACAGTCTACAATGAGCAGTTCTTC.

The chain recombines TRBV14 with TRBJ1-3; D gene ambiguous. The germline gives CDR1 SGHDN, CDR2 FVKESK. The CDR3 has 16 residues. Trimming removed 3 bases from V and 3 bases from J, with 15 bases in between. CDR3 nucleotide sequence: TGTGCCAGCAGCCAGCTCGGCAGATCTGGTGGAAACACCATATATTTT. Amino acids: CASSQLGRSGGNTIYF.